Listed here is a single T cell receptor (beta chain). The data stem from a study of blood T cell repertoires in COVID-19. The table came from immunoSEQ multiplex PCR; TCRdb's copy has only in-frame clones and leaves some out. The sample lists about 85,000 clones, roughly 80% occurring once. The TCR comes from a human donor in a cohort sampled during active COVID-19. The sample taken for sequencing was peripheral blood.

The CDR3 spells CASRSTGSNEKLFF. The CDR3 DNA sequence: TGTGCCAGCAGGTCGACAGGGTCTAATGAAAAACTGTTTTTT. V gene TRBV6-6 combines with J gene TRBJ1-4; 7 bases are a match to TRBD1. CDR3 size: 14 residues. V shed 6 bases and J 3 bases; nucleotides not matched to a gene: 4. Germline loops: CDR1 MNHNY, CDR2 SVGAGI (reference sequence).